This T cell receptor beta chain was obtained from a study of early T cells in non-severe SARS-CoV-2 infection. Study as a whole: Sequenced material consisted of bulk RNA (from unsorted whole blood), and chains were unpaired.

Trimming at V came to 7 bases and at J to 3 bases, leaving 2 bases not matched to a gene. The CDR3 is 12 amino acids. CDR1 is MDHEN and CDR2 is SYDVKM in the germline V gene. Unique molecular identifiers tagged individual cDNA molecules. TCRdb used MiXCR to reprocess the 5' RACE reads, holding one entry per CDR3 protein. The table records around 71,000 distinct CDR3 sequences, 10% of them present only once. Sequenced here: whole blood, sampled at baseline. The source is an adult who was a healthcare worker with PCR-confirmed SARS-CoV-2 infection or an uninfected control (not recorded which). This sequence joins TRBV28 and TRBJ1-1, with 7 positions matching TRBD1. This CDR3 reads CASITGDTEAFF. In DNA form, the CDR3 reads TGTGCCAGCATAACAGGGGACACTGAAGCTTTCTTT. Full variable domain (remainder filled in from reference TRBV28 and TRBJ1-1): DVKVTQSSRYLVKRTGEKVFLECVQDMDHENMFWYRQDPGLGLRLIYFSYDVKMKEKGDIPEGYSVSREKKERFSLILESASTNQTSMYLCASITGDTEAFFGQGTRLTVV.